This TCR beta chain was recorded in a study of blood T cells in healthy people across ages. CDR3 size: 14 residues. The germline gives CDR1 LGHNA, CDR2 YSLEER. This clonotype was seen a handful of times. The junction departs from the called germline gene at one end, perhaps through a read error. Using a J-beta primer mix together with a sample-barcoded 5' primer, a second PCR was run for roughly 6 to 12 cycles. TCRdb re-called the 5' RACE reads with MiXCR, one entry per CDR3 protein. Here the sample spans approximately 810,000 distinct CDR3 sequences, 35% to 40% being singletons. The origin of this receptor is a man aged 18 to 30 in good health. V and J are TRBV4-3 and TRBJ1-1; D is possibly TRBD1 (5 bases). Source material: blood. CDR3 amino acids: CASSQQTVNTEAFF. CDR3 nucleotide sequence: TGTGCCAGCAGCCAACAGACAGTGAACACTGAAGCTTTCTTT.